This TCR beta chain came from a study of cytomegalovirus exposure and HLA in healthy donors. With respect to this clone: The antigen is not known.

V was shortened by 5 bases and J by 0 bases, with 13 bases between the two germline ends. CDR3 length: 15 amino acids. Germline CDR1 is SGHRS and CDR2 is YFSETQ. The assay was immunoSEQ multiplex PCR, and TCRdb's table has in-frame clones only and misses some. The table lists approximately 120,000 clones, approximately 91% of them singletons. While the first cohort had around 700 subjects, the donors belonged to the separate validation cohort of about 110 subjects. Study-level results: Cytomegalovirus association was listed for under 200 TCR beta chains.

Source material: PBMCs. The receptor was isolated from a woman in her late teens or twenties in good health and CMV-seronegative. The rearrangement joins TRBV5-1 to TRBJ2-3; D not certain. The chain's CDR3 is CASSRSGTSTDTQYF. The CDR3 DNA sequence: TGCGCCAGCAGTCGAAGTGGTACTAGCACAGATACGCAGTATTTT.